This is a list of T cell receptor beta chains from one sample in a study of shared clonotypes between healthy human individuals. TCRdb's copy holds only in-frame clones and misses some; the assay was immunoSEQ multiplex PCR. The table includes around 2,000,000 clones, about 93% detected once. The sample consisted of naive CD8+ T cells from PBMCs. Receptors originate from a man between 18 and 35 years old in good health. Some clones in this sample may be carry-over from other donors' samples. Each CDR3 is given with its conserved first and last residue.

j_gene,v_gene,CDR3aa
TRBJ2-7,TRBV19,CASSPQSVGQGYYEQYF
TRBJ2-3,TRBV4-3,CASSQDDPRIGTSGVTDTQYF
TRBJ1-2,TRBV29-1,CSVQVWNYGYTF
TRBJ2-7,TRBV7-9,CASSLGRGTRSGIYEQYF
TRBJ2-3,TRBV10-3,CAVRAPPTASTDTQYF
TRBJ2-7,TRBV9,CASSASPAGVYEQYF
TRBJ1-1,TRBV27,CASSLSPGTGDTEAFF
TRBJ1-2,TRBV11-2,CASSLTTDRYGYTF
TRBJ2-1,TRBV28,CASSFDGRSRFF
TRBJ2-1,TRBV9,CASSPWTSGFYNEQFF
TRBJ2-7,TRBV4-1,CASSQDVFKGRGEQYF
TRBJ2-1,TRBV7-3,CASGDNEQFF
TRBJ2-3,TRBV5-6,CASSPGRVTDTQYF
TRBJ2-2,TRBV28,CASSSSGRWNTGELFF
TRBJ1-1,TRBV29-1,CSVVLGTAHEAFF
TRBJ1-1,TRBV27,CASSSGVGRPNTEAFF
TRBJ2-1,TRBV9,CASSPSGGIYNEQFF
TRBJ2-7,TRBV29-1,CSVVPPGTYEQYF
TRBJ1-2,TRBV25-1,CASSESRTDGYTF
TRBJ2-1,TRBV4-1,CASSQGASPHTNEQFF
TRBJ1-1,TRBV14,CASSHRQGHTEAFF
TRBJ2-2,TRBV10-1,CASSGRGQQRELFF
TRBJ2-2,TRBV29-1,CSVEVFRQGHLAGELFF
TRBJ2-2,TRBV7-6,CASRLAGGAAGELFF
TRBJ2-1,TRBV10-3,CAISDRLAGQESSYNEQFF
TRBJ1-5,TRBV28,CASRVTGQGQPQHF
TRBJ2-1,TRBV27,CASSPVAGNNEQFF
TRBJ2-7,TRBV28,CASSFPVGGEQYF
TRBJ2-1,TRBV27,CASSGPSSYNEQFF
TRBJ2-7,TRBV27,CASSFGTTVTEQYF
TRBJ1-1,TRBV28,CASSVYRGLGTEAFF
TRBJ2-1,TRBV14,CASSQARYNEQFF
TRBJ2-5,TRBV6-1,CASSELGTFQETQYF
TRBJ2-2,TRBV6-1,CASSADRDQWTGELFF
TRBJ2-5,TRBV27,CASSTTTLRQETQYF
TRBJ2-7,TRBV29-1,CSVRVPQTYEQYF
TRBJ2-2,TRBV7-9,CASSSEPTGELFF
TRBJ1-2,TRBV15,CATSRKTGGGYTF
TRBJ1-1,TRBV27,CASSSRTGRNTEAFF